This T cell receptor beta chain is from a study of T cells in Graves' hyperthyroidism and ophthalmopathy. Study results and limitations: The model predicted ophthalmopathy a median around 6 months before onset.

Trimming cost V 4 bases and J 8 bases; bases outside gene matches: 14. This CDR3 spans 18 amino acids. Germline lookup yields CDR1 SGDLS and CDR2 YYNGEE. RNA transcripts were the template for amplifying TCR beta CDR3 regions. A first-round RT-PCR of the TCR CDR3 used the HTBI primer set. A single record per CDR3 protein comes from TCRdb applying MiXCR to the multiplex PCR reads. The sample shows 500,000 to 550,000 distinct CDR3 sequences, just under 20% of them seen only once. This clonotype turned up a few times. Its antigen is not identified. Ophthalmopathy patients showed a Clinical Activity Score of at least 3, NOSPECS grade of at least 4 and duration under 3 months. Uncontrolled infection, other autoimmune disease, pregnancy or lactation excluded patients.

The TCR comes from a man between 35 and 55 years old with Graves' ophthalmopathy. J is TRBJ2-1 and V is TRBV9, with 14 bases that match TRBD2. Sequenced sample: blood. DNA for the CDR3: TGTGCCAGCAGCACCCGCTTTATGACTAGCGGGGGGGTGGATGAGCAGTTCTTC. It is translated as CASSTRFMTSGGVDEQFF.